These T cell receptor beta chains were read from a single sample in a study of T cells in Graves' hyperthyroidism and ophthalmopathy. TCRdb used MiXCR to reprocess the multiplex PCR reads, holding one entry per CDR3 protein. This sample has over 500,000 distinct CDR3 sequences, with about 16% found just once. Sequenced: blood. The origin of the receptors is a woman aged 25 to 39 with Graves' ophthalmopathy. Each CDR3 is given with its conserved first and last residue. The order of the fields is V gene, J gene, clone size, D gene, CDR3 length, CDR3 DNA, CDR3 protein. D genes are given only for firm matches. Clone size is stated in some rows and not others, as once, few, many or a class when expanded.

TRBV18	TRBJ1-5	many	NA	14	TGTGCCAGCTCCCACAGGGTCCCCAGTCAGCCCCAGCATTTT	CASSHRVPSQPQHF
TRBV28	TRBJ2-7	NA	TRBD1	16	TGTGCCAGCAGTGCCGGACCGGGACAGGGCTCCTACGAGCAGTACTTC	CASSAGPGQGSYEQYF
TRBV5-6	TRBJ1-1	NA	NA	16	TGTGCCAGCAGGAGTATCACCGGACAGCCGAACACTGAAGCTTTCTTT	CASRSITGQPNTEAFF
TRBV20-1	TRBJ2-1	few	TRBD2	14	TGCAGTGCTGGTACTAGCGGGAGTGCCAATGAGCAGTTCTTC	CSAGTSGSANEQFF
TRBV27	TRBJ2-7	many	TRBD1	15	TGTGCCAGCAGTCCAACCGGGACAGGGGAATACGAGCAGTACTTC	CASSPTGTGEYEQYF
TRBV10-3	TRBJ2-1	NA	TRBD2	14	TGTGCCATCAGTGTAGCGGGATCCAACAATGAGCAGTTCTTC	CAISVAGSNNEQFF
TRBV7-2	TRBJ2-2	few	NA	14	TGTGCCAGCTGGGGGCTAGCGGACACCGGGGAGCTGTTTTTT	CASWGLADTGELFF
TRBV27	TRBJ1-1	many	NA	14	TGTGCCAGCATCCTAGTCTGGGGGAGCACTGAAGCTTTCTTT	CASILVWGSTEAFF
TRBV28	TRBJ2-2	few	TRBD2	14	TGTGCCTGCAGACCCGGGGGGTTTACCGGGGAGCTGTTTTTT	CACRPGGFTGELFF
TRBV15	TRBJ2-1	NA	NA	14	TGTGCCACCAGCAGAGATGACTACCCCAATGAGCAGTTCTTC	CATSRDDYPNEQFF
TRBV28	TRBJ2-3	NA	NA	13	TGTGCCAGCAGTTCCCGATCCGGGGATACGCAGTATTTT	CASSSRSGDTQYF
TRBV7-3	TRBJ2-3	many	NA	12	TGTGCCAGCAGCTCCGTCTCAGATACGCAGTATTTT	CASSSVSDTQYF
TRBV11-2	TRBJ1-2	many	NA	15	TGTGCCAGCAGCAGAGAAAATACAGGGTTTTCTGGCTACACCTTC	CASSRENTGFSGYTF
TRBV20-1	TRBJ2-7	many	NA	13	TGCAGTGCGACGGTGACAGGATCGTCCGAGCAGTACTTC	CSATVTGSSEQYF
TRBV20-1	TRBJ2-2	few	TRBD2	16	TGCAGTGCTAGAGAACCCGGGAGGGCCTCCACCGGGGAGCTGTTTTTT	CSAREPGRASTGELFF
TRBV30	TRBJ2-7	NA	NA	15	TGTGCCTGGAGTAGTTTTCAGGGTCTAGCCTACGAGCAGTACTTC	CAWSSFQGLAYEQYF
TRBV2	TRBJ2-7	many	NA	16	TGTGCCAGCACCAAGGCAGCCGGGACATCAACCTACGAGCAGTACTTC	CASTKAAGTSTYEQYF
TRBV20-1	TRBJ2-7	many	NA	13	TGCAGTGCTAGATCGGGACTTTTTTACGAGCAGTACTTC	CSARSGLFYEQYF
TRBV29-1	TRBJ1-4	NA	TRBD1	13	TGCAGCGTCGCGACAGGGGGCACTGAAAAACTGTTTTTT	CSVATGGTEKLFF
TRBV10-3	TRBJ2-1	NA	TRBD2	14	TGTGCCATCAGTGATTCCGGGACTAGTATTGAGCAGTTCTTC	CAISDSGTSIEQFF
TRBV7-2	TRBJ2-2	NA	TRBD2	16	TGTGCCAGCAGCCGACTAGCGGTGCAGAACACCGGGGAGCTGTTTTTT	CASSRLAVQNTGELFF
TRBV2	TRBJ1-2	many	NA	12	TGTGCCAGCAGGGGACCTATCTCTGGCTACACCTTC	CASRGPISGYTF
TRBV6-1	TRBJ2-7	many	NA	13	TGTGCCAGCAGTGAAGGGTCCAGAGGCGAGCAGTACTTC	CASSEGSRGEQYF
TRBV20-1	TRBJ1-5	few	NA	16	TGCAGTGCTAGAGCCGGGCGAGGGGGTAGAGGTCAGCCCCAGCATTTT	CSARAGRGGRGQPQHF
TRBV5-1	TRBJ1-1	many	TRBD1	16	TGCGCCAGCAGTCATTCACCGGGACAGGTGAACACTGAAGCTTTCTTT	CASSHSPGQVNTEAFF
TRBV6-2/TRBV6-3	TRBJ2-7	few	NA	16	TGTGCCAGCAGTTACTCCAGCCAAGCTTGGTCCTACGAGCAGTACTTC	CASSYSSQAWSYEQYF
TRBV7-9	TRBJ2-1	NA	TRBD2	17	TGTGCCAGCAGCTTAGGATTTCGTGAGACTAGCATCAATGAGCAGTTCTTC	CASSLGFRETSINEQFF
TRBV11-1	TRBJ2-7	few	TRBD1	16	TGTGCCAGCAGCTCTCTATCCGAGACAGGGGGCTACGAGCAGTACTTC	CASSSLSETGGYEQYF
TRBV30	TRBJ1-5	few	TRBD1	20	TGTGCCTGGAGTGTAAGCTGGAAACCCGGGACAGGATTTAGCAATCAGCCCCAGCATTTT	CAWSVSWKPGTGFSNQPQHF
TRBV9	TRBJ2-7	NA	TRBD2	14	TGTGCCAGCAGCGTATCAGCGGGGGGGTTGGAGCAGTACTTC	CASSVSAGGLEQYF
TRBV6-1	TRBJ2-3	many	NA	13	TGTGCCAGCAGGAGGCGGGACGGAGATACGCAGTATTTT	CASRRRDGDTQYF
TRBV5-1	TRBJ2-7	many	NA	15	TGCGCCAGCAGCTCCCGAGGGGGGTCCTCCTACGAGCAGTACTTC	CASSSRGGSSYEQYF
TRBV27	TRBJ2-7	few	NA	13	TGTGCCAGCAGTCTCACTCACGGAGACGAGCAGTACTTC	CASSLTHGDEQYF
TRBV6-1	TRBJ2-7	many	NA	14	TGTGCCAGCAGTGCCTTTGGCCCTACTTCGGAACAGTACTTC	CASSAFGPTSEQYF
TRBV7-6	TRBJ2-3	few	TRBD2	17	TGTGCCAGCAGCTTAATTACTAGCGGGAGGGCCACAGATACGCAGTATTTT	CASSLITSGRATDTQYF
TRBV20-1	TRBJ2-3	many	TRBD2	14	TGCAGTTCCCCCAGACTAGCGACGGCAGATACGCAGTATTTT	CSSPRLATADTQYF
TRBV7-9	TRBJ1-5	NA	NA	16	TGTGCCAGCAGCGCATACTTCGGGACCTCCAATCAGCCCCAGCATTTT	CASSAYFGTSNQPQHF
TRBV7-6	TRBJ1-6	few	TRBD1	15	TGTGCCAGCAGCTCGCGGACAGGGGGAGATTCACCCCTCCACTTT	CASSSRTGGDSPLHF
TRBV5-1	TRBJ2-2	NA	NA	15	TGCGCCAGCAGCAACAGGGAAGATGGCACCGGGGAGCTGTTTTTT	CASSNREDGTGELFF
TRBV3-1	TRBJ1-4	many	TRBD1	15	TGTGCCAGCAGCCCCACCGGGACAGGGCCTGAAAAACTGTTTTTT	CASSPTGTGPEKLFF
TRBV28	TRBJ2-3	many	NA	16	TGTGCCAGCAGTAAAGGCCTATGGACCAGCACAGATACGCAGTATTTT	CASSKGLWTSTDTQYF
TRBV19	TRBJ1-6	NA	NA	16	TGTGCCAGTAGTGAAAGCAAGAGCTCCTATAATTCACCCCTCCACTTT	CASSESKSSYNSPLHF
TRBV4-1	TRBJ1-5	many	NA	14	TGCGCCAGCAGCCAAGGGGTAGGGACTCAGCCCCAGCATTTT	CASSQGVGTQPQHF
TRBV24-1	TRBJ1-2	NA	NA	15	TGTGCCACCAGTGACAGGACCGGGAGACGCTATGGCTACACCTTC	CATSDRTGRRYGYTF
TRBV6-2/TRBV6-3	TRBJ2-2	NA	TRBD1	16	TGTGCCAGCAGCCTCGACAGGGGTTCGAACACCGGGGAGCTGTTTTTT	CASSLDRGSNTGELFF